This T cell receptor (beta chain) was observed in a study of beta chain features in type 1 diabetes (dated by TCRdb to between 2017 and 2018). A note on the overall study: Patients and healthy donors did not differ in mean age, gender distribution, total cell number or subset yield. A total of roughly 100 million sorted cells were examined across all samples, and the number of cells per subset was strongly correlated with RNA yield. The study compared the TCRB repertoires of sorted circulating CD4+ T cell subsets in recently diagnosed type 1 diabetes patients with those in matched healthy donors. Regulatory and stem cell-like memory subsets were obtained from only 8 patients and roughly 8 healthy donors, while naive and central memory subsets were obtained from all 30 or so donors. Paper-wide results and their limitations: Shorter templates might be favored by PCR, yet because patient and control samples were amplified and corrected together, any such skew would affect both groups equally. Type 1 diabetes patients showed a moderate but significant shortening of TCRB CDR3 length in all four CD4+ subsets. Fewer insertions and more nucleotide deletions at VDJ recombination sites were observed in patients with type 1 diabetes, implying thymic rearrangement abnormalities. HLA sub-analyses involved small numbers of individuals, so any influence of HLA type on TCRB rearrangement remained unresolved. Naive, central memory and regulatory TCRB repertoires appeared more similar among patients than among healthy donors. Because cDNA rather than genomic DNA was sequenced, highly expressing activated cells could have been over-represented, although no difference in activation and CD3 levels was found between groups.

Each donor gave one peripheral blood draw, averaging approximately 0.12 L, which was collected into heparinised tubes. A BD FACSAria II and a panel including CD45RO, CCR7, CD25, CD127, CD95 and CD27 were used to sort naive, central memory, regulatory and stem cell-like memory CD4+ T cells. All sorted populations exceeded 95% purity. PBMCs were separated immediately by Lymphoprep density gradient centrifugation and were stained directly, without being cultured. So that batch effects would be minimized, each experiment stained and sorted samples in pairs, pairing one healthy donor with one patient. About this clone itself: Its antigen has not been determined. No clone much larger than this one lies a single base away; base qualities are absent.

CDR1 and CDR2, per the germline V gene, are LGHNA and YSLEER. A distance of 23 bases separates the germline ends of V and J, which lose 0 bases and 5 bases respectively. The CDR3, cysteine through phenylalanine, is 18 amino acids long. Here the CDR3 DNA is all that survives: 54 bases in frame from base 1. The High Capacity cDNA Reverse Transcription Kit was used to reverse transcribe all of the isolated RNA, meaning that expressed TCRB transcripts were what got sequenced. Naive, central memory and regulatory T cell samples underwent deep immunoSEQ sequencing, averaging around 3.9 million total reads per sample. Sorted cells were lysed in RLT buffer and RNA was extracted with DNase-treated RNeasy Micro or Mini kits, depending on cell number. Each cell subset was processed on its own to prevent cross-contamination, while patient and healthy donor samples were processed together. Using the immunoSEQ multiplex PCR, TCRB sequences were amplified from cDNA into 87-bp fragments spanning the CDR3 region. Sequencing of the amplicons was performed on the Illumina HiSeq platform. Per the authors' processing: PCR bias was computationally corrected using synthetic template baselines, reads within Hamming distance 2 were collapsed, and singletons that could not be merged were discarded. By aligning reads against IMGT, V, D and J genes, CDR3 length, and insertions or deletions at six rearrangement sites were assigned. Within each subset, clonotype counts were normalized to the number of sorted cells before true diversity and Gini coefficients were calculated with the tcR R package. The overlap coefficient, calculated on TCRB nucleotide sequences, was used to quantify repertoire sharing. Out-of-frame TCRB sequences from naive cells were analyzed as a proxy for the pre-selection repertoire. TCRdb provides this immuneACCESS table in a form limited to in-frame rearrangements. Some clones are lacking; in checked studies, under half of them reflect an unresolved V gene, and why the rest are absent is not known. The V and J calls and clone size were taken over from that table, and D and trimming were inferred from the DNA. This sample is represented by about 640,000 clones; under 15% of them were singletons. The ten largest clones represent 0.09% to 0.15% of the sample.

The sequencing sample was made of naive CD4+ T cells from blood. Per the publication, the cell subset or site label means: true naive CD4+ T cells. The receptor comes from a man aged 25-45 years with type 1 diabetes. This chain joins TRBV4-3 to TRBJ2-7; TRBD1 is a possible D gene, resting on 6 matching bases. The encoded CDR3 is CASSQDVGYRVPPDEQYF. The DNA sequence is TGCGCCAGCAGCCAAGACGTGGGGTACAGGGTCCCTCCGGACGAGCAGTACTTC.